Listed below are T cell receptor beta chains from one sample, sequenced in a study of OX40 agonist ivuxolimab in advanced cancers. The assay was immunoSEQ multiplex PCR, and TCRdb's table has in-frame clones only and misses some. The table includes 25,000 to 30,000 clones, 86% detected once. The material sequenced was CD4+ or CD8+ T cells sorted from blood, taken in a trial of the OX40 agonist ivuxolimab. Every receptor here comes from an adult with an advanced solid tumor such as melanoma, head and neck, liver or kidney cancer. Both conserved end residues are trimmed from each CDR3.

v_gene	j_gene	CDR3aa
TRBV2	TRBJ1-1	ASSEIQAPMNTEAF
TRBV27	TRBJ1-2	ASSPGPKSHYGYT
TRBV19	TRBJ2-3	ASTLQGADTQY
TRBV18	TRBJ2-1	ASSPGDNEQF
TRBV6-6	TRBJ2-7	ASSYGDRRGEQY
TRBV28	TRBJ1-1	AGSRTGRNTEAF
TRBV6-1	TRBJ2-7	ASMPLDGTYEQY
TRBV15	TRBJ1-2	ATSRGGNFYGYT
TRBV27	TRBJ2-3	ASSQRDRVSDTQY
TRBV6-5	TRBJ1-5	ASSYGQGASQPQH
TRBV30	TRBJ2-7	AWSYRGDYREQY
TRBV6-6	TRBJ1-5	ASSSNEIWSQPQH
TRBV11-3	TRBJ2-1	ASSPGAYSSEQF
TRBV7-2	TRBJ1-2	ASSLDRGSSGPNYGYT
TRBV5-1	TRBJ1-2	ASSLNVRTGGYT
TRBV5-1	TRBJ2-5	ASSVSRGGETQY
TRBV7-9	TRBJ2-5	ASSLRQRETQY
TRBV27	TRBJ2-7	ASSTGTGGYEQY
TRBV21-1	TRBJ2-7	ASSKKKRAFARGSYEQY
TRBV5-1	TRBJ1-2	ASSLTGGEAYGYT
TRBV7-9	TRBJ2-5	ASSLRIAAQETQY
TRBV4-1	TRBJ1-3	ASSPEGNTIY
TRBV20-1	TRBJ2-2	SARGSRGAV
TRBV7-9	TRBJ1-1	ASREVTEAF
TRBV11-3	TRBJ2-3	ASRDRAA
TRBV9	TRBJ2-1	ASSVGGGAYNEQF
TRBV11-2	TRBJ1-2	ASSFDRGSGYT
TRBV5-1	TRBJ2-1	ASSLGGEQF
TRBV27	TRBJ1-2	ASSLAASNYGYT
TRBV7-8	TRBJ1-2	ASSLPAASSSYGYT
TRBV13	TRBJ2-3	ASSPLAGGRTDTQY
TRBV7-9	TRBJ2-7	ASSLIGGPSYEQY
TRBV5-1	TRBJ2-3	ASSLKGTQY
TRBV19	TRBJ2-2	ASSGLTLTSPNTGELF
TRBV4-1	TRBJ2-1	ASSQGTDNEQF
TRBV5-1	TRBJ2-7	TSSFGGSYEQY
TRBV27	TRBJ1-2	ASKYSSLGYGYT
TRBV25-1	TRBJ2-2	ASSWNANTGELF
TRBV7-9	TRBJ1-1	ASRPGENTEAF
TRBV28	TRBJ1-3	ASSLVDRGPGNTIY
TRBV7-9	TRBJ2-1	ASSLVADSYNEQF
TRBV6-5	TRBJ2-1	ASSYNKRFFDEQF
TRBV9	TRBJ2-1	ASSESGSSYNEQF
TRBV20-1	TRBJ2-7	SAREGEQY
TRBV11-2	TRBJ2-7	ASSLGQGGYEQY
TRBV29-1	TRBJ1-3	SVVSTGASGTHSGNTIY
TRBV6-5	TRBJ1-2	ASSYYNSYGYT
TRBV27	TRBJ2-1	ASSPPSGGYNEQF
TRBV2	TRBJ2-1	ASTINPDEQF
TRBV9	TRBJ2-5	ASSVGGSQETQY
TRBV13	TRBJ2-7	ASSLDRSSYEQY
TRBV7-9	TRBJ1-5	ASSLEGLGNQPQH
TRBV29-1	TRBJ2-5	SVDGSGGAWETQY
TRBV5-4	TRBJ1-5	ASSLGGRHNQPQH
TRBV6-1	-	ASSEAGPPQSYEQY
TRBV4-1	TRBJ1-1	ASSQEGEAF
TRBV7-9	TRBJ1-2	ASSTTGGFYGYT
TRBV5-6	TRBJ2-7	ASSFGAGTQV
TRBV18	TRBJ2-3	ASSPAPSPIPSTDTQY
TRBV9	TRBJ1-3	ASSAGQYLSGNTIY